This is a list of T cell receptor beta chains from one sample in a study of cytomegalovirus exposure and HLA in healthy donors. The protocol was immunoSEQ multiplex PCR, while the TCRdb copy is restricted to in-frame clones and leaves out a portion. The table lists about 130,000 clones, 89% of them singletons. Sequencing was done on a sample of PBMCs. These receptors all come from a woman between 18 and 30 years old in good health and CMV-seronegative. The CDR3 runs from the conserved cysteine through the conserved F or W. The D gene is left open where the match is weak. The size of a clone is reported for some rows only, either as once, few or many, or as a class for expanded clones.

v_call	clone_size	cdr3_length	j_call	d_call	cdr3_aa	cdr3_nt
TRBV2	-	13	TRBJ1-3	TRBD1	CASREDRGNTIYF	TGTGCCAGCAGAGAGGACAGGGGAAACACCATATATTTT
TRBV7-9	-	18	TRBJ1-1	TRBD1	CASSLGGTGGYMNTEAFF	TGTGCCAGCAGCTTAGGTGGGACAGGGGGCTACATGAACACTGAAGCTTTCTTT
TRBV5-6	-	14	TRBJ1-6	TRBD1	CASSLDQGASPLHF	TGTGCCAGCAGCTTGGATCAGGGGGCTTCACCCCTCCACTTT
TRBV11-3	-	14	TRBJ2-1	-	CASSRAEGRNEQFF	TGTGCCAGCAGCCGGGCGGAGGGCCGCAATGAGCAGTTCTTC
TRBV29-1	-	13	TRBJ1-2	TRBD1	CSGETGDNYGYTF	TGCAGCGGGGAGACAGGGGACAACTATGGCTACACCTTC
TRBV6-5	-	13	TRBJ1-2	TRBD1	CASRRTGRDGYTF	TGTGCCAGTCGTCGGACAGGGCGTGATGGCTACACCTTC
TRBV6-1	-	14	TRBJ2-7	TRBD1	CASNRQGWSYEQYF	TGTGCCAGCAATAGACAGGGTTGGAGTTACGAGCAGTACTTC
TRBV15	once	13	TRBJ1-1	TRBD1	CATSGTGNTEAFF	TGTGCCACCAGCGGGACAGGGAACACTGAAGCTTTCTTT
TRBV7-3	few	15	TRBJ2-1	TRBD2	CASSLTYGGEVEQFF	TGTGCCAGCAGCTTAACCTATGGGGGGGAGGTTGAGCAGTTCTTC
TRBV10-3	few	14	TRBJ1-1	-	CAISEENLNTEAFF	TGTGCCATCAGTGAAGAGAACCTGAACACTGAAGCTTTCTTT
TRBV11-2	-	16	TRBJ2-3	TRBD2	CASSSPTSGVVDTQYF	TGTGCCAGCAGCTCGCCGACTAGCGGGGTTGTGGATACGCAGTATTTT
TRBV4-1	few	15	TRBJ1-5	-	CASSQDWGPNQPQHF	TGCGCCAGCAGCCAAGATTGGGGGCCAAATCAGCCCCAGCATTTT
TRBV18	-	13	TRBJ1-1	-	CASSPRGNTEAFF	TGTGCCAGCTCACCTCGAGGGAACACTGAAGCTTTCTTT
TRBV7-8	-	13	TRBJ1-1	-	CASSFLANTEAFF	TGTGCCAGCAGCTTTCTGGCGAACACTGAAGCTTTCTTT
TRBV13	-	14	TRBJ1-6	TRBD1	CASSLSGGKSPLHF	TGTGCCAGCAGCTTATCAGGGGGAAAGTCACCCCTCCACTTT
TRBV11-2	-	13	TRBJ2-3	TRBD2	CASESGGGDTQYF	TGTGCCAGCGAAAGCGGGGGCGGGGATACGCAGTATTTT
TRBV6-6	-	15	TRBJ2-1	TRBD2	CASSRTSLGRYEQFF	TGTGCCAGCAGCCGGACTAGCCTCGGGCGGTATGAGCAGTTCTTC
TRBV9	-	13	TRBJ2-3	-	CASSVQGGYTQYF	TGTGCCAGCAGCGTACAGGGGGGTTATACGCAGTATTTT
TRBV15	-	12	TRBJ1-2	-	CATSSRDLQVTF	TGTGCCACCAGCAGCCGGGACTTACAGGTCACCTTC
TRBV18	-	16	TRBJ1-2	-	CASSPARTDSGYGYTF	TGTGCCAGCTCACCGGCGAGGACAGACTCGGGCTATGGCTACACCTTC
TRBV10-1	-	13	TRBJ2-1	TRBD2	CASGTSGYNEQFF	TGCGCCAGCGGGACTAGCGGGTACAATGAGCAGTTCTTC
TRBV29-1	-	10	TRBJ1-1	-	CSAPDREAFF	TGCAGCGCCCCAGACAGGGAAGCTTTCTTT
TRBV5-1	-	17	TRBJ2-4	TRBD2	CASSLGFGTSEKNIQYF	TGCGCCAGCAGCTTGGGATTCGGGACTAGCGAGAAAAACATTCAGTACTTC
TRBV6-5	-	14	TRBJ1-2	-	CASSYSSGRDGYTF	TGTGCCAGCAGTTACTCGAGTGGGCGAGATGGCTACACCTTC
TRBV5-1	-	13	TRBJ2-7	-	CASSMKLGRGQYF	TGCGCCAGCAGCATGAAACTCGGACGGGGGCAGTACTTC
TRBV5-4	-	13	TRBJ2-7	-	CASSAGGVSEQYF	TGTGCCAGCAGCGCTGGAGGGGTTAGCGAGCAGTACTTC
TRBV6-4	-	15	TRBJ2-3	TRBD1	CASSEELRGPDTQYF	TGTGCCAGCAGTGAGGAATTGAGGGGGCCAGATACGCAGTATTTT
TRBV28	-	13	TRBJ1-1	-	CASRGGWNTEAFF	TGTGCCAGCAGGGGCGGGTGGAATACTGAAGCTTTCTTT
TRBV5-1	once	13	TRBJ1-1	-	CASSVQGNTEAFF	TGCGCCAGCAGCGTACAGGGAAACACTGAAGCTTTCTTT
TRBV13	-	15	TRBJ2-7	-	CASSLVGAATYEQYF	TGTGCCAGCAGCTTAGTAGGGGCAGCAACCTACGAGCAGTACTTC
TRBV14	-	15	TRBJ2-1	TRBD2	CASSPGLAADNEQFF	TGTGCCAGCAGCCCGGGACTAGCAGCGGACAATGAGCAGTTCTTC
TRBV5-1	-	15	TRBJ2-1	-	CASSFARDSYNEQFF	TGCGCCAGCAGCTTCGCCAGGGACTCCTACAATGAGCAGTTCTTC
TRBV7-9	-	16	TRBJ2-3	TRBD2	CASSSGLAGVTDTQYF	TGTGCCAGCAGCTCCGGACTAGCGGGGGTCACAGATACGCAGTATTTT
TRBV5-1	-	15	TRBJ1-2	-	CASSLLTGDNYGYTF	TGCGCCAGCAGCTTGCTGACAGGCGACAACTATGGCTACACCTTC
TRBV6-5	-	15	TRBJ1-2	TRBD1	CASSWTGGEGYGYTF	TGTGCCAGCAGCTGGACAGGGGGCGAGGGTTATGGCTACACCTTC
TRBV7-6	-	15	TRBJ2-3	TRBD1	CASSSGDRVSDTQYF	TGTGCCAGCAGCTCGGGGGACAGGGTTTCGGATACGCAGTATTTT